The 27 T cell receptor beta chains presented below share a single source sample, sequenced in a study of blood T cell repertoires in COVID-19 (dated by TCRdb to 2020 to 2022). Library prep was done by the immunoSEQ multiplex PCR assay. The table comes from immuneACCESS by way of TCRdb, which keeps in-frame sequences with V and J called. Part of the clones is missing from these tables; in studies checked, under half for an unresolved V gene and the rest for unknown reasons. For this sample the table gives over 40,000 clones, of which about 89% were detected only once. Of the sample, approximately 6% falls within the top ten clones. Sample: peripheral blood. These receptors were taken from a man in his 70s with active COVID-19.

The chain combines TRBV20-1 with TRBJ2-5; D gene unclear. Germline V gene data show CDR1 as DFQATT and CDR2 as SNEGSKA (reference sequence). The CDR3 consists of 12 residues. V lost 3 bases to trimming and J lost 2 bases, with 7 bases between them. As DNA, the CDR3 is TGCAGTGCTAGTGTCCATCAAGAGACCCAGTACTTC. Its protein is CSASVHQETQYF.

The rearrangement links TRBV19 to TRBJ2-5; 15 bases are a match to TRBD2. Trimming at V came to 11 bases and at J to 5 bases, leaving 9 bases not matched to a gene. This CDR3 contains 15 residues. Looked up from germline, CDR1 is LNHDA and CDR2 is SQIVND (reference sequence). The CDR3 sequence: CASRTSGGAGETQYF. In nucleotides, the CDR3 is TGTGCCTCCAGGACTAGCGGGGGGGCCGGGGAGACCCAGTACTTC. Drawing the rest from reference TRBV19 and TRBJ2-5, the complete variable domain is DGGITQSPKYLFRKEGQNVTLSCEQNLNHDAMYWYRQDPGQGLRLIYYSQIVNDFQKGDIAEGYSVSREKKESFPLTVTSAQKNPTAFYLCASRTSGGAGETQYFGPGTRLLVL.

The genes are TRBV9 and TRBJ2-3, with TRBD2 matching over 9 bases. The CDR3 consists of 18 residues. Per the germline V gene, CDR1 is SGDLS and CDR2 is YYNGEE. V trimming: 0 bases; J trimming: 3 bases; junction bases outside the gene matches: 11. The CDR3 DNA is TGTGCCAGCAGCGTAGAGCCCCAAGCGGGGGGATGGACAGATACGCAGTATTTT. This encodes CASSVEPQAGGWTDTQYF.

V and J are TRBV3-1 (or the pseudogene TRBV3-2) and TRBJ1-6; tentative D call: TRBD1 (5 bases). The CDR3 covers 15 residues. V was clipped by 0 bases and J by 11 bases, with 14 bases between them. Germline V lookup: CDR1 LGHDT, CDR2 YNNKEL (reference sequence). In DNA form, the CDR3 reads TGTGCCAGCAGCCAAGAAGGCAGGGTAAATCCACCCCTCCACTTT. Translation: CASSQEGRVNPPLHF.

J is TRBJ2-5 and V is TRBV6-5; D may be TRBD1 (6 bases). Trimming took off 6 bases at V and 4 bases at J, with 15 bases between the two ends. The CDR3 has 14 residues. Germline lookup yields CDR1 MNHEY and CDR2 SVGAGI. DNA for the CDR3: TGTGCCAGCAGCCAGTCCACAGGGAGAGAGACCCAGTACTTC. Translating it yields CASSQSTGRETQYF.

The chain joins TRBV2 to TRBJ2-7, with TRBD2 matching 10 bases. This CDR3 is built from 16 residues. Germline V CDR1 and CDR2: SNHLY, FYNNEI. V trimming: 5 bases; J trimming: 3 bases; junction bases outside the gene matches: 10. This chain's CDR3 is CASSPAGSGGNYEQYF. As DNA, the CDR3 is TGTGCCAGCAGTCCCGCTGGTAGCGGGGGGAACTACGAGCAGTACTTC.

V usage is TRBV19 and J usage is TRBJ1-2; 9 positions agree with TRBD1. The CDR3 totals 16 residues. V gave up 6 bases and J gave up 5 bases; unmatched junction bases: 13. Germline V lookup: CDR1 LNHDA, CDR2 SQIVND (reference sequence). In DNA form, the CDR3 reads TGTGCCAGTAGCCTCTCCTGGACAGGGGCGACATATGGCTACACCTTC. It specifies CASSLSWTGATYGYTF. The full variable domain, its missing parts supplied by reference TRBV19 and TRBJ1-2, is DGGITQSPKYLFRKEGQNVTLSCEQNLNHDAMYWYRQDPGQGLRLIYYSQIVNDFQKGDIAEGYSVSREKKESFPLTVTSAQKNPTAFYLCASSLSWTGATYGYTFGSGTRLTVV.

The rearrangement joins TRBV5-1 to TRBJ2-3; TRBD2 agrees at 8 bases. The CDR3 loop spans 14 amino acids. The trim removed 3 bases at V and 3 bases at J, leaving 3 bases unmatched. Germline-derived CDR1 and CDR2 are SGHRS and YFSETQ. CDR3 region: CASSWTGGTDTQYF. CDR3 nucleotides: TGCGCCAGCAGCTGGACGGGGGGGACAGATACGCAGTATTTT.

CDR3 sequence: CASSPGGRGNTIYF. Here the CDR3 DNA reads TGTGCCAGCAGTCCCGGGGGGAGGGGAAACACCATATATTTT. The chain employs TRBV28 and TRBJ1-3; D possibly corresponds to TRBD1 (5 bases). Germline V gene lookup returns CDR1 MDHEN and CDR2 SYDVKM. CDR3 length equals 14 residues. Trimming removed 5 bases from V and 4 bases from J, with 12 bases in between.

The J gene is TRBJ2-7, the V gene TRBV5-1; tentatively, D is TRBD2 (6 bases). Between the trimmed V and J ends, which lost 4 bases and 5 bases, there was a span of 22 bases. The CDR3 length is 16 residues. The germline V gene encodes CDR1 SGHRS and CDR2 YFSETQ. The CDR3 DNA follows: TGCGCCAGCAGCCCCAATGTGGAGGGTCCAACTAACGAGCAGTACTTC. It is translated as CASSPNVEGPTNEQYF.

The chain employs TRBV10-2 and TRBJ1-6, with 8 bases that match TRBD1. The germline V gene encodes CDR1 WSHSY and CDR2 SAAADI. The CDR3 length is 15 residues. Trimming removed 3 bases from V and 9 bases from J; junction bases left unmatched: 7. In nucleotides, the CDR3 is TGCGCCAGCAGTGAAGGCTCAGGGGGCGTTTCACCCCTCCACTTT. Its protein product is CASSEGSGGVSPLHF.

The gene calls are TRBV2 and TRBJ2-2, with D possibly matching TRBD2 (5 bases). The CDR3 runs to 14 residues. Germline CDR1 is SNHLY and CDR2 is FYNNEI. V was clipped by 4 bases and J by 3 bases, with 9 bases between them. The CDR3 here is CASSAGEYTGELFF. In DNA, the CDR3 is TGTGCCAGCAGTGCCGGGGAGTACACCGGGGAGCTGTTTTTT.

The V call is TRBV3-1 (or the pseudogene TRBV3-2), the J call TRBJ1-1; 9 bases are a match to TRBD1. There are 15 residues in the CDR3. The germline CDR1 and CDR2 sequences are LGHDT and YNNKEL (reference sequence). The ends lost 6 bases at V and 3 bases at J; junction bases unmatched: 8. For the CDR3, the DNA is TGTGCCAGCAGTGACTCGGGACAGGGATACACTGAAGCTTTCTTT. As protein: CASSDSGQGYTEAFF.

The rearrangement uses TRBV7-9 and TRBJ1-4, with 9 nucleotides matching TRBD1. The junction had 7 bases not matched to a gene; V was cut back by 4 bases and J by 10 bases. This CDR3 is built from 14 residues. Per the germline V gene, CDR1 is SEHNR and CDR2 is FQNEAQ (reference sequence). Here the CDR3 DNA reads TGTGCCAGCAGCTCGGGACAGGGTGAACCAAAACTGTTTTTT. Translation gives CASSSGQGEPKLFF.

This clone was recorded once. The chain uses TRBV21-1 and TRBJ1-1. TRBV21-1 is given as a pseudogene. There are 12 residues in the CDR3. This chain's CDR3 is CASSKGRGWAFF. In nucleotides, the CDR3 is TGTGCCAGCAGCAAAGGCCGGGGTTGGGCTTTCTTT.

The V call is TRBV5-6, the J call TRBJ1-1; D remains unclear. Germline V gene data show CDR1 as SGHDT and CDR2 as YYEEEE. This CDR3 contains 11 residues. V gave up 4 bases and J gave up 8 bases, with 9 bases separating them. CDR3 in amino acids: CASSRDFEAFF. CDR3 nucleotides: TGTGCCAGCAGCCGTGACTTCGAAGCTTTCTTT. Together with reference TRBV5-6 and TRBJ1-1, the CDR3 gives the full variable domain: DAGVTQSPTHLIKTRGQQVTLRCSPKSGHDTVSWYQQALGQGPQFIFQYYEEEERQRGNFPDRFSGHQFPNYSSELNVNALLLGDSALYLCASSRDFEAFFGQGTRLTVV.

The V gene is TRBV30, the J gene TRBJ2-7; a possible D gene is TRBD2 (5 bases). CDR1 is GTSNPN and CDR2 is SVGIG in the germline V gene (reference sequence). The ends were cut back, 3 bases at V and 3 bases at J, with 9 bases in the middle. The CDR3 covers 12 residues. The CDR3: CAWSPGGYEQYF. The CDR3 DNA follows: TGTGCCTGGAGCCCCGGAGGCTACGAGCAGTACTTC.

CDR3 region: CATSRARRDRGFTGELFF. The CDR3, as DNA: TGTGCCACCAGCAGAGCCCGAAGGGACAGGGGGTTCACCGGGGAGCTGTTTTTT. V and J are TRBV15 and TRBJ2-2; 11 positions match TRBD1. V was clipped by 1 base and J by 4 bases; unmatched bases: 8. Germline CDR1 reads LNHNV; CDR2 reads YYDKDF (reference sequence). This CDR3 is built from 18 residues.

V and J are TRBV28 and TRBJ1-5, with a possible D match to TRBD1 (5 bases). Germline loops: CDR1 MDHEN, CDR2 SYDVKM. The ends were cut back, 3 bases at V and 7 bases at J, with 22 bases in the middle. The length of the CDR3 is 17 residues. In DNA form, the CDR3 reads TGTGCCAGCAGTTTGAACCGGAAAAACGGGGGAAAGCAGCCCCAGCATTTT. It encodes CASSLNRKNGGKQPQHF.

The gene calls are TRBV7-8 and TRBJ2-7, with D perhaps matching TRBD1 (6 bases). This CDR3 has 14 amino acids. Germline CDR1 SGHVS, CDR2 FQNEAQ. Trimming stripped 8 bases from V and 2 bases from J, with 16 bases between. The CDR3 DNA sequence: TGTGCCAGCGAAGCGGTGACAGGAACCTACGAGCAGTACTTC. Protein sequence: CASEAVTGTYEQYF.

This clone appeared once. The chain recombines TRBV18 with TRBJ1-4; weak D call: TRBD1 (6 bases). Trimming pared 0 bases from V and 6 bases from J, leaving 11 bases between. The CDR3 has 15 residues. The V gene's germline CDR1 is KGHSH and CDR2 LQKENI. The CDR3 sequence: CASSPPNRVDEKLFF. DNA for the CDR3: TGTGCCAGCTCACCACCGAACAGGGTGGATGAAAAACTGTTTTTT. Full variable domain (outside the CDR3, taken from reference TRBV18 and TRBJ1-4): NAGVMQNPRHLVRRRGQEARLRCSPMKGHSHVYWYRQLPEEGLKFMVYLQKENIIDESGMPKERFSAEFPKEGPSILRIQQVVRGDSAAYFCASSPPNRVDEKLFFGSGTQLSVL.

The chain carries TRBV15 and TRBJ1-4; D gene uncertain. Germline assignment: CDR1 LNHNV and CDR2 YYDKDF (reference sequence). Trimming left V 5 bases short and J 11 bases short, with 15 bases between. CDR3 length: 13 amino acids. The CDR3 region is CATSAISPEKLFF. The CDR3 DNA reads as TGTGCCACCAGCGCGATTAGTCCCGAGAAACTGTTTTTT.

The chain couples TRBV29-1 to TRBJ1-1, with 7 bases lining up with TRBD1. V lost 6 bases and J lost 12; bases outside the gene matches: 10. Germline CDR1 SQVTM, CDR2 ANQGSEA. The CDR3 runs 11 residues. This chain's CDR3 is CSVRGTEVPFF. The DNA for the CDR3 is TGCAGCGTGAGGGGGACAGAGGTACCTTTCTTT.

The gene calls are TRBV16 and TRBJ1-4; D gene uncertain. Germline loops: CDR1 KGHSY, CDR2 FQNENV. This CDR3 is built from 15 residues. Deletions cut 0 bases from V and 4 bases from J, with 9 bases between. CDR3 amino acids: CASSQSRSFNEKLFF. CDR3 coding DNA: TGTGCCAGCAGCCAATCAAGAAGCTTTAATGAAAAACTGTTTTTT. The full variable domain, completed using reference TRBV16 and TRBJ1-4, is GEEVAQTPKHLVRGEGQKAKLYCAPIKGHSYVFWYQQVLKNEFKFLISFQNENVFDETGMPKERFSAKCLPNSPCSLEIQATKLEDSAVYFCASSQSRSFNEKLFFGSGTQLSVL.

CDR3 DNA: TGTGCCAGCAGTACCGGGACAGGGGGCTACACCTTC. This sequence encodes CASSTGTGGYTF. The V gene is TRBV7-2, the J gene TRBJ1-2; 9 nucleotides match TRBD1. In germline, CDR1 is SGHTA, CDR2 FQGNSA. The CDR3 is 12 amino acids. The V and J ends lost 6 bases and 8 bases, in that order; junction bases with no gene match: 4.

J is TRBJ1-1 and V is TRBV11-2; no reliable D call. Trimming removed 7 bases at V and 1 base at J, with 13 bases between. Germline loops: CDR1 SGHAT, CDR2 FQNNGV. This CDR3 is built from 14 residues. CDR3 sequence (DNA): TGTGCCAGCAACCATAACAGACAGAACACTGAAGCTTTCTTT. This translates into CASNHNRQNTEAFF.

The V and J genes are TRBV5-1 and TRBJ2-3, with 9 bases matching TRBD2. Germline V gene lookup returns CDR1 SGHRS and CDR2 YFSETQ. V trimming: 0 bases; J trimming: 1 base; junction bases outside the gene matches: 6. The CDR3 length is 17 residues. The CDR3 DNA follows: TGCGCCAGCAGCTTGGCGGGTACTAGCGGGCGCACAGATACGCAGTATTTT. Protein product: CASSLAGTSGRTDTQYF.